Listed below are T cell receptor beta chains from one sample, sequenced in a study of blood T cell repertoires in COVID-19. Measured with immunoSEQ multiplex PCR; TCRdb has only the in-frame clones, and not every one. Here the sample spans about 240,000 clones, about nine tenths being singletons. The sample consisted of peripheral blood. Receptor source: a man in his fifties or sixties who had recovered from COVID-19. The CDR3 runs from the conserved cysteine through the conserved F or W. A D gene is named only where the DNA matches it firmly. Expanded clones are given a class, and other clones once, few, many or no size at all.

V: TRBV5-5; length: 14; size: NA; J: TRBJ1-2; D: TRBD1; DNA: TGTGCCAGCAGCTCGGCTAGGGGGCAGACGGGCTACACCTTC; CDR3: CASSSARGQTGYTF
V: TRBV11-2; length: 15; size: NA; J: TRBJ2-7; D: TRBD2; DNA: TGTGCCAGCAGCTTAGGCGGGGGGGATGTTAACGAGCAGTACTTC; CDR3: CASSLGGGDVNEQYF
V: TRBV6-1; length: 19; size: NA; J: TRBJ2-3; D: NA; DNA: TGTGCCAGCAGTGAATATGTGCCTAGGAGGGGGCGCTGGAGAGATACGCAGTATTTT; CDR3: CASSEYVPRRGRWRDTQYF
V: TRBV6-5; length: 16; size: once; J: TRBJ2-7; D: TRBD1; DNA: TGTGCCAGCAGTTACTCGGCAGGGGGAGTAACCTACGAGCAGTACTTC; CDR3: CASSYSAGGVTYEQYF
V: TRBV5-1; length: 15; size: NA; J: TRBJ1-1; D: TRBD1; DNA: TGCGCCAGCAGCTCCGGACAGGAAATATACACTGAAGCTTTCTTT; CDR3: CASSSGQEIYTEAFF
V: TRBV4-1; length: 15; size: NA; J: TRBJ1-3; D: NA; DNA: TGCGCCAGCAGCCTAACGGACAGCTCTGGAAACACCATATATTTT; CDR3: CASSLTDSSGNTIYF
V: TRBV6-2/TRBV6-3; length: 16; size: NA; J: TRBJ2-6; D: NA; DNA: TGTGCCAGCAGTAAACGGATAGCGGCTGGGGCCAACGTCCTGACTTTC; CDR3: CASSKRIAAGANVLTF
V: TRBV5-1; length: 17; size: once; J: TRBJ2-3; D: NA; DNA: TGCGCCAGCAGCTTAGTTCGCGGACAGCACAGCACAGATACGCAGTATTTT; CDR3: CASSLVRGQHSTDTQYF
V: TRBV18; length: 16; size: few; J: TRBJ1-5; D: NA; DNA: TGTGCCAGCTCACCGGGACAAGTGCTGGGGAGTCAGCCCCAGCATTTT; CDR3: CASSPGQVLGSQPQHF
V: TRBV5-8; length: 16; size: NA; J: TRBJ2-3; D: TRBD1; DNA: TGTGCCAGCAGCTTTCCCGGGACAGGGGAAACAGATACACAGTATTTT; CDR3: CASSFPGTGETDTQYF
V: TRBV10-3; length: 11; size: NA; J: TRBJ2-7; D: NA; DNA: TGTGCCATCTCCGGGGACTACGAGCAGTACTTC; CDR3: CAISGDYEQYF
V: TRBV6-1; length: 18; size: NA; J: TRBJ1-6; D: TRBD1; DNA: TGTGCCAGCAGTGAAAGAATGGGACAGCTCTCCTATAATTCACCCCTCCACTTT; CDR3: CASSERMGQLSYNSPLHF
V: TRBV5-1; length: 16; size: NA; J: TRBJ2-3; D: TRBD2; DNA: TGCGCCAGCAGCTCAGTTAGCGGGGCCGACACAGATACGCAGTATTTT; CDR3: CASSSVSGADTDTQYF
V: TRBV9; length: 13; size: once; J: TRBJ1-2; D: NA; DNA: TGTGCCAGCAGCCCCTCAGTCTACTATGGCTACACCTTC; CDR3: CASSPSVYYGYTF
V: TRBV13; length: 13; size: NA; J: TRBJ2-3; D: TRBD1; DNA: TGTGCCAGCAGCGTCGGGACAGAAGATACGCAGTATTTT; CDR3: CASSVGTEDTQYF
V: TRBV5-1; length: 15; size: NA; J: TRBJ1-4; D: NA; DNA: TGCGCCAGCAGCTTGTCGGGCAGGGTAAATGAAAAACTGTTTTTT; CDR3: CASSLSGRVNEKLFF
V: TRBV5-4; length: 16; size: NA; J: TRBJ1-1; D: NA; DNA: TGTGCCAGCAGCCATGACCCGACAGGAACAAACACTGAAGCTTTCTTT; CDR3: CASSHDPTGTNTEAFF
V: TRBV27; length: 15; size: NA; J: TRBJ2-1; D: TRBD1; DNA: TGTGCCAGCAGCCACGGACAGGGGACGGCGTATGGGCAGTTCTTC; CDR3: CASSHGQGTAYGQFF
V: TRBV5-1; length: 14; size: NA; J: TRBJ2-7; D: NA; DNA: TGCGCCAGCAGTATGGCGGATCCGTTTTACGAGCAGTACTTC; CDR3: CASSMADPFYEQYF
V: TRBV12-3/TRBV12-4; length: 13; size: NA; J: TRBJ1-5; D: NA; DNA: TGTGCCAGCACGGGAAGAGCTAATCAGCCCCAGCATTTT; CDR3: CASTGRANQPQHF
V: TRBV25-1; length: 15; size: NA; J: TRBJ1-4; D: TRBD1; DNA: TGTGCCAGCAGTGAACAGGGGGGTCTTAGTGAAAAACTGTTTTTT; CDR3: CASSEQGGLSEKLFF
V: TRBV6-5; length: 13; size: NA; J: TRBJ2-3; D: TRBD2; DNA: TGTGCCAGCGTATCGGGGGGGCCTGATACGCAGTATTTT; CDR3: CASVSGGPDTQYF
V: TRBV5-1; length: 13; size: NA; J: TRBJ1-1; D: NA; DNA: TGCGCCAGCCAGACAGCCACGAACACTGAAGCTTTCTTT; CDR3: CASQTATNTEAFF
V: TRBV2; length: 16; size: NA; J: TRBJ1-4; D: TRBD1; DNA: TGTGCCAGCAGTGAAGGCTACAGGGGGCGAGGTGAAAAACTGTTTTTT; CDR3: CASSEGYRGRGEKLFF
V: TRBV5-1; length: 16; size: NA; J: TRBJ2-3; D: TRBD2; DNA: TGCGCCAGCAGCTCACTACTAGCGGGGAGCACAGATACGCAGTATTTT; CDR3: CASSSLLAGSTDTQYF
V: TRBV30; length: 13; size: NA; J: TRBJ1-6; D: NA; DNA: TGTGCCTGGAGAGGGGGTTATAATTCACCCCTCCACTTT; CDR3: CAWRGGYNSPLHF
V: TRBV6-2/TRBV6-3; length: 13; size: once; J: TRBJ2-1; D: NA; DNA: TGTGCCAGCAGTTATTACCTGACGGGTGAGCAGTTCTTC; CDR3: CASSYYLTGEQFF
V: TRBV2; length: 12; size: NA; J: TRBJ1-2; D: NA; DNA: TGTGCCAGCAGTGGGGCAGGCTATGGCTACACCTTC; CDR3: CASSGAGYGYTF
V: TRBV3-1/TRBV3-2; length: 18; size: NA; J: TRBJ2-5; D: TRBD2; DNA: TGTGCCAGCAGCCCCCAAAGGGCTAGCGGACCCATAGGGGAGACCCAGTACTTC; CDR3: CASSPQRASGPIGETQYF
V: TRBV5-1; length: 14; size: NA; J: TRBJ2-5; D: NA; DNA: TGCGCCAGCAGCTCACAATCTGGGGGGGAGACCCAGTACTTC; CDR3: CASSSQSGGETQYF
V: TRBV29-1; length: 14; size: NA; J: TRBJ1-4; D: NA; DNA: TGCAGCGTCGCCTGGACTGCAACTAATGAAAAACTGTTTTTT; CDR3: CSVAWTATNEKLFF
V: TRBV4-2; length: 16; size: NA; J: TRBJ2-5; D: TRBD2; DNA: TGTGCCAGCAGCACGGGACTAGCGGGGGGGCAAGAGACCCAGTACTTC; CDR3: CASSTGLAGGQETQYF
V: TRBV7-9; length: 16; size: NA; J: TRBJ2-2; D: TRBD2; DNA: TGTGCCAGCACCCGGCCACTAGCGGGGGTCGACGGGGAGCTGTTTTTT; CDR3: CASTRPLAGVDGELFF
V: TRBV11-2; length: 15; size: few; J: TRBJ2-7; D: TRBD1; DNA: TGTGCCAGCAGCTTACTCGGGACAGCCTCCTACGAGCAGTACTTC; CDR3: CASSLLGTASYEQYF
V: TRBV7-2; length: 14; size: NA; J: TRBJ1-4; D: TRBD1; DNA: TGTGCCAGCAGCTGGGACAGTAATAATGAAAAACTGTTTTTT; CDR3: CASSWDSNNEKLFF
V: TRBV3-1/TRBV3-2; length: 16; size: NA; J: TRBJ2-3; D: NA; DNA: TGTGCCAGCAGCCAAGGATCGGTCAGGGGTAGTGATACGCAGTATTTT; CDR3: CASSQGSVRGSDTQYF
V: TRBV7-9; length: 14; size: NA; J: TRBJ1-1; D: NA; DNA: TGTGCCAGCAGCTTAGGGGGGCTGAACACTGAAGCTTTCTTT; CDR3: CASSLGGLNTEAFF
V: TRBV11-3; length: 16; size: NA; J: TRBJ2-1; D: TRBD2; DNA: TGTGCCAGCAGCAAAGGGACTAGCGGGGCCTACAATGAGCAGTTCTTC; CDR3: CASSKGTSGAYNEQFF
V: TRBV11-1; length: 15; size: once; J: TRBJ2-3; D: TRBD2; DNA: TGTGCCAGCAGCCAGACTAGCGGGGGGGGAGATACGCAGTATTTT; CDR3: CASSQTSGGGDTQYF
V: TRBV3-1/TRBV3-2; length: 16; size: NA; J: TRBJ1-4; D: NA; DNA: TGTGCCAGCAGCCTGGAGTCGACAGTCCTAAAGGAAAAACTGTTTTTT; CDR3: CASSLESTVLKEKLFF
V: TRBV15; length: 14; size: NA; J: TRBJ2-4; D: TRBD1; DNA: TGTGCCACCAGCAGAGAACACAGGGGGAACATTCAGTACTTC; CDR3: CATSREHRGNIQYF
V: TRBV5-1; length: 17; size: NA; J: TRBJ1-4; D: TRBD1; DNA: TGCGCCAGCTCCGGAGGACAGGGGCATGCAACTAATGAAAAACTGTTTTTT; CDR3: CASSGGQGHATNEKLFF
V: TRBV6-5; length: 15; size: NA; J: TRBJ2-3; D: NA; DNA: TGTGCCAGCAGTTACGACAGGAAGACCACAGATACGCAGTATTTT; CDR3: CASSYDRKTTDTQYF
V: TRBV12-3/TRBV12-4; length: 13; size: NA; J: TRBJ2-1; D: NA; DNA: TGTGCCAGCAGTTTGCAGACTGTTAATGAGCAGTTCTTC; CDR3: CASSLQTVNEQFF
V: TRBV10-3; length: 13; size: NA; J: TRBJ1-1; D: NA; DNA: TGTGCCATGGGGGGGCAAAGGAACACTGAAGCTTTCTTT; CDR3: CAMGGQRNTEAFF
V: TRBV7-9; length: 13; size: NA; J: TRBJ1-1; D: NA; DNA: TGTGCCGTTCAGCGGCAAAAAACCACTGAAGCTTTCTTT; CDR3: CAVQRQKTTEAFF
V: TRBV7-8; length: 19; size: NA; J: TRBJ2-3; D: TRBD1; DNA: TGTGCCAGCAGCTTCCCTAGGCAGGGGGGACAGGGGGCCACAGATACGCAGTATTTT; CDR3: CASSFPRQGGQGATDTQYF
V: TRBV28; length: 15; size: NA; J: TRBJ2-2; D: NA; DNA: TGTGCCAGCAGTTTATCTGGTAGCTGGCCCGGGGAGCTGTTTTTT; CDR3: CASSLSGSWPGELFF
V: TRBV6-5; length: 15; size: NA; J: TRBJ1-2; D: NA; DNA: TGTGCCAGCAGTTTAAACCGGGGGTCGGGCTATGGCTACACCTTC; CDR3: CASSLNRGSGYGYTF
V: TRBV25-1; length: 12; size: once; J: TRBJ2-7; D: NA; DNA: TGTGCCAGCAGTGACCTTACCTACGAGCAGTACTTC; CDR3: CASSDLTYEQYF
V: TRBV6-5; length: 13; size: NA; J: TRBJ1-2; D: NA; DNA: TGTGCCAGCAGACAGACCCTTAACTATGGCTACACCTTC; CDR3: CASRQTLNYGYTF
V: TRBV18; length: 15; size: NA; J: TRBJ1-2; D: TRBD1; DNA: TGTGCCAGCTCACCACAGGGGGCGTTTAACTATGGCTACACCTTC; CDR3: CASSPQGAFNYGYTF
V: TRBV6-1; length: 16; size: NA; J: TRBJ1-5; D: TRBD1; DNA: TGTGCCAGCAGTGAGGGCTGGGACAGGGACGATCAGCCCCAGCATTTT; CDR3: CASSEGWDRDDQPQHF
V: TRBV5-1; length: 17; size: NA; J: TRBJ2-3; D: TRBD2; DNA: TGCGCCAGCAGCTTGGGTTTGCCAGCGGGGGCAGGAGATACGCAGTATTTT; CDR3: CASSLGLPAGAGDTQYF